The 23 T cell receptor beta chains reported below all come from one sample, sequenced in a study of beta chain features in type 1 diabetes. Whole-study findings and limits: Among all four CD4+ subsets, Type 1 diabetes patients had TCRB CDR3s that were moderately but significantly shorter.

These TCRs are of unknown antigen specificity. The entirety of the isolated RNA underwent reverse transcription, so expressed TCRB transcripts were sequenced. The protocol was immunoSEQ multiplex PCR, while the TCRdb copy is restricted to in-frame clones and leaves out a portion. The sample has almost 350,000 clones, roughly 8.8% seen once. Material: central memory CD4+ T cells from blood. The receptor source for this set is a man aged 25 to 40 with type 1 diabetes.

In this sample, this clone turned up a few times. Written as DNA, the CDR3 is TGTGCCAGCCAGGTACAGGGGGACACTGAAGCTTTCTTT. Its protein is CASQVQGDTEAFF. The gene calls are TRBV7-8 and TRBJ1-1, with 8 bases identical to TRBD1. Germline CDR1 and CDR2: SGHVS and FQNEAQ. Trimming removed 8 bases from V and 3 bases from J; junction bases left unmatched: 5. This CDR3 is built from 13 residues. The full variable domain, with the rest looked up from reference TRBV7-8 and TRBJ1-1, is GAGVSQSPRYKVAKRGQDVALRCDPISGHVSLFWYQQALGQGPEFLTYFQNEAQLDKSGLPSDRFFAERPEGSVSTLKIQRTQQEDSAVYLCASQVQGDTEAFFGQGTRLTVV.

The chain combines TRBV5-1 with TRBJ1-2, with D uncertain. Germline CDR1 is SGHRS and CDR2 is YFSETQ. The CDR3 runs to 12 residues. Trimming cost V 1 base and J 8 bases, with 9 bases left between them. The CDR3 DNA is TGCGCCAGCAGCTTGAATCAGGAGGGCTACACCTTC. As protein: CASSLNQEGYTF.

This sequence joins TRBV6-5 and TRBJ2-1; the D gene could be TRBD1 or TRBD2 (5 bases each). The CDR3 is 13 amino acids. The germline V gene has CDR1 MNHEY and CDR2 SVGAGI. The ends were cut back, 2 bases at V and 9 bases at J, with 11 bases in the middle. The CDR3 loop is CASSYTLRGEQFF. The CDR3 nucleotides are TGTGCCAGCAGTTACACCCTGAGGGGTGAGCAGTTCTTC.

This clone has more than one count but fewer than ten. Additional DNA sequences in this sample encode the identical CDR3. In DNA, the CDR3 is TGTGCCTGGAGTGTAAGAGGTGAGCAGTTCTTC. It encodes CAWSVRGEQFF. This rearrangement joins TRBV30 to TRBJ2-1; unclear D gene. Germline CDR1 reads GTSNPN; CDR2 reads SVGIG (reference sequence). Between the trimmed V and J ends, which lost 0 bases and 9 bases, there was a span of 6 bases. This CDR3 is built from 11 residues. The full variable domain, with the rest looked up from reference TRBV30 and TRBJ2-1, is SQTIHQWPATLVQPVGSPLSLECTVEGTSNPNLYWYRQAAGRGLQLLFYSVGIGQISSEVPQNLSASRPQDRQFILSSKKLLLSDSGFYLCAWSVRGEQFFGPGTRLTVL.

J is TRBJ1-1 and V is TRBV27; no reliable D call. From germline, CDR1 is MNHEY and CDR2 SMNVEV (reference sequence). Deletions cut 8 bases from V and 0 bases from J, with 7 bases between. This CDR3 contains 12 residues. The CDR3 region is CASRRVNTEAFF. DNA of the CDR3: TGTGCCAGCCGTCGGGTGAACACTGAAGCTTTCTTT.

The rearrangement uses TRBV5-1 and TRBJ1-6; a possible D gene is TRBD1 (6 bases). Germline V gene sequence: CDR1 SGHRS, CDR2 YFSETQ. Trimming cost V 0 bases and J 8 bases, with 15 bases left between them. The CDR3 is made up of 16 amino acids. In DNA, the CDR3 is TGCGCCAGCAGCTTGGGAGCAGGGGCCGGGGATTCACCCCTCCACTTT. As protein: CASSLGAGAGDSPLHF. The full variable domain, in which reference TRBV5-1 and TRBJ1-6 provide the parts outside the CDR3, is KAGVTQTPRYLIKTRGQQVTLSCSPISGHRSVSWYQQTPGQGLQFLFEYFSETQRNKGNFPGRFSGRQFSNSRSEMNVSTLELGDSALYLCASSLGAGAGDSPLHFGNGTRLTVT.

The chain combines TRBV13 with TRBJ2-3; the match to TRBD2 covers 8 bases. CDR3 length equals 16 residues. V was clipped by 5 bases and J by 1 base; unmatched bases: 8. Germline loops: CDR1 PRHDT, CDR2 FYEKMQ (reference sequence). For the CDR3, the DNA is TGTGCCAGCAGCCCCGGGGGGGTGCCCGGCACAGATACGCAGTATTTT. This translates into CASSPGGVPGTDTQYF. The whole variable domain, filled in from reference TRBV13 and TRBJ2-3, reads AAGVIQSPRHLIKEKRETATLKCYPIPRHDTVYWYQQGPGQDPQFLISFYEKMQSDKGSIPDRFSAQQFSDYHSELNMSSLELGDSALYFCASSPGGVPGTDTQYFGPGTRLTVL.

This clone was counted between two and nine times. The CDR3 loop reads CASSLRQGETQYF. The DNA of the CDR3 is TGTGCCAGCAGCTTAAGACAGGGGGAGACCCAGTACTTC. The chain has TRBV7-8 and TRBJ2-5, with TRBD1 matching over 8 bases. Per germline, CDR1 SGHVS and CDR2 FQNEAQ. The CDR3 covers 13 residues. Unmatched junction bases numbered 1, after V lost 2 bases and J lost 5 bases.

V is TRBV4-3 and J is TRBJ2-6; a weak D match, TRBD1 (6 bases). Trimming took off 0 bases at V and 2 bases at J, with 11 bases between the two ends. The germline CDR1 and CDR2 sequences are LGHNA and YSLEER. There are 17 residues in the CDR3. The CDR3: CASSQDFRGAGANVLTF. DNA for the CDR3: TGCGCCAGCAGCCAAGATTTCAGGGGCGCTGGGGCCAACGTCCTGACTTTC.

The V and J genes are TRBV7-9 and TRBJ1-1; D unclear. The CDR3 has 14 amino acids. Germline V CDR1 and CDR2: SEHNR, FQNEAQ (reference sequence). Between the trimmed V and J ends, which lost 3 bases and 4 bases, there was a span of 12 bases. CDR3 protein: CASSFTRGGTEAFF. The CDR3 DNA reads as TGTGCCAGCAGCTTTACACGCGGAGGCACTGAAGCTTTCTTT.

Details on this clone: This CDR3 is also generated by other DNA sequences in the sample. The chain joins TRBV9 to TRBJ1-3; 7 positions match TRBD1. V lost 3 bases to trimming and J lost 0 bases; unmatched junction nucleotides: 6. The CDR3 covers 16 residues. Germline CDR1 reads SGDLS; CDR2 reads YYNGEE. CDR3 in amino acids: CASSGWDSSSGNTIYF. In nucleotides, the CDR3 is TGTGCCAGCAGCGGCTGGGACAGCTCCTCTGGAAACACCATATATTTT.

This clone has just a few counts. Other DNA sequences from this sample encode an identical CDR3 as well. The chain carries TRBV7-2 and TRBJ2-2, with D tentatively TRBD2 (7 bases). In germline, CDR1 is SGHTA, CDR2 FQGNSA. The CDR3 runs to 15 residues. V dropped 3 bases and J dropped 3 bases, with 11 bases sitting between them. This CDR3 is CASSLRGLDTGELFF. The DNA for the CDR3 is TGTGCCAGCAGCTTGCGGGGGCTGGACACCGGGGAGCTGTTTTTT. Together with reference TRBV7-2 and TRBJ2-2, the CDR3 gives the full variable domain: GAGVSQSPSNKVTEKGKDVELRCDPISGHTALYWYRQSLGQGLEFLIYFQGNSAPDKSGLPSDRFSAERTGGSVSTLTIQRTQQEDSAVYLCASSLRGLDTGELFFGEGSRLTVL.

This clone was recorded a few times. The gene calls are TRBV2 and TRBJ1-5; D is unclear. The V gene lost 5 bases and the J gene lost 0 bases, with 14 bases spanning the gap. CDR1 is SNHLY, CDR2 FYNNEI, per germline. The CDR3 has 16 residues. The CDR3 is CASSPLRVNSNQPQHF. CDR3 in DNA: TGTGCCAGCAGTCCCCTGAGGGTTAATAGCAATCAGCCCCAGCATTTT.

Of note for this clone: Other DNA sequences in the sample encode the same CDR3. The chain combines TRBV7-9 with TRBJ1-1; no clear D. Trimming removed 3 bases at V and 1 base at J, with 0 bases between. CDR1 is SEHNR, CDR2 FQNEAQ, per germline (reference sequence). The CDR3 is made up of 11 amino acids. The CDR3 sequence is CASSLNTEAFF. The CDR3 bases are TGTGCCAGCAGCTTGAACACTGAAGCTTTCTTT.

The rearrangement joins TRBV4-3 to TRBJ1-4, with D hard to call. Germline CDR1 LGHNA, CDR2 YSLEER. Trimming stripped 3 bases from V and 8 bases from J, with 7 bases between. The CDR3 consists of 12 residues. The CDR3 region is CASSHSGEKLFF. CDR3 nucleotides: TGCGCCAGCAGCCATTCGGGCGAAAAACTGTTTTTT.

This clone was found a few times. The CDR3 region has the DNA TGCAGCGTTGTCCAGAACTCTGGAAACACCATATATTTT. Translating gives CSVVQNSGNTIYF. The chain has TRBV29-1 and TRBJ1-3; D gene unclear. The CDR3 is 13 amino acids. CDR1 SQVTM and CDR2 ANQGSEA come from the germline V gene. V gave up 4 bases and J gave up 0 bases, with 7 bases separating them.

The DNA of the CDR3 is TGCGCCAGCAGCTTGGGGACTAGCGCGGGAGAGACCCAGTACTTC. Residues: CASSLGTSAGETQYF. The chain links TRBV5-1 to TRBJ2-5; TRBD2 agrees at 9 bases. The CDR3 runs to 15 residues. The V gene's germline CDR1 is SGHRS and CDR2 YFSETQ. The trim removed 0 bases at V and 4 bases at J, leaving 4 bases unmatched.

This clone has a handful of counts. This chain's CDR3 is CSVMGPYEQYF. CDR3 nucleotides: TGCAGTGTGATGGGTCCCTACGAGCAGTACTTC. The chain recombines TRBV20-1 with TRBJ2-7, with D uncertain. The CDR3 spans 11 residues. Trimming removed 7 bases from V and 2 bases from J, with 9 bases in between. Germline V gives CDR1 DFQATT, CDR2 SNEGSKA (reference sequence).

This clone has ten or more counts. The chain joins TRBV7-2 to TRBJ2-5, with D possibly being TRBD2 (5 bases). This CDR3 is built from 14 residues. Germline V gives CDR1 SGHTA, CDR2 FQGNSA. V gave up 6 bases and J gave up 2 bases, with 13 bases separating them. The CDR3 DNA reads as TGTGCCAGCAGTACTTTACGGGGACAAGAGACCCAGTACTTC. This sequence encodes CASSTLRGQETQYF.

This clone was recorded many times. The same CDR3 can be traced to other DNA sequences in this sample. The chain is built from TRBV14 and TRBJ1-1; D gene unclear. Germline V CDR1 and CDR2: SGHDN, FVKESK. The CDR3 loop spans 13 amino acids. V lost 4 bases and J lost 1, with 7 bases in between. CDR3 residues: CASSRGPNTEAFF. CDR3 in DNA: TGTGCCAGCAGCCGTGGACCGAACACTGAAGCTTTCTTT.

This clone has more than one count but fewer than ten. The J gene is TRBJ2-1, the V gene TRBV4-3; 7 bases are a match to TRBD2. The CDR3 loop spans 18 amino acids. The V and J ends lost 0 bases and 1 base, in that order; junction bases with no gene match: 9. CDR1 and CDR2 from the germline V gene are LGHNA and YSLEER. The CDR3 DNA reads as TGCGCCAGCAGCCAAGAATTGGGAGGGGCCGGATCCTACAATGAGCAGTTCTTC. Amino acids: CASSQELGGAGSYNEQFF.

This chain uses TRBV2 with TRBJ2-4, with a possible D match to TRBD1 (6 bases). The V and J ends lost 4 bases and 1 base respectively, with 8 bases between them. The CDR3 runs 14 residues. CDR1 is SNHLY and CDR2 is FYNNEI in the germline V gene. CDR3 sequence (DNA): TGTGCCAGCAGTGGCCAGGGGGCCAAAAACATTCAGTACTTC. Translation: CASSGQGAKNIQYF.

V gene TRBV7-2 combines with J gene TRBJ2-2; 7 bases line up with TRBD2. CDR1 and CDR2 from the germline V gene are SGHTA and FQGNSA. Losses at the gene ends were 2 bases for V and 3 bases for J; bases not matched to a gene: 15. The CDR3 is 19 residues long. The CDR3 sequence is CASSLSPLGGGIDTGELFF. The CDR3 bases are TGTGCCAGCAGCTTATCCCCGCTTGGCGGGGGTATTGACACCGGGGAGCTGTTTTTT.